This T cell receptor (beta chain) was documented in a study of cytomegalovirus exposure and HLA in healthy donors. Notes on this clone: No antigen is known for it.

PCR primers comprised 60 Vbeta and 13 Jbeta primers. Clones were read by immunoSEQ multiplex PCR, and TCRdb kept only the in-frame ones, dropping some. The sample has roughly 200,000 clones, 70% to 75% seen once. V was clipped by 7 bases and J by 0 bases, with 9 bases between them. Germline V gene sequence: CDR1 MNHEY, CDR2 SVGAGI. The CDR3 is 13 amino acids. Study-wide results and limits: Immune exposure data for these donors was limited to CMV serostatus. Owing to their indistinguishability, certain V segments, notably TRBV6-2 and TRBV6-3, were excluded. A later analysis reportedly identified an Asian-associated ancestry cluster as carrying fewer N-insertions than the approximately 730-donor mean. Later analysis identified a missense DCLRE1C variant that was linked to TCR beta V- and J-gene trimming.

The clonotype comes from a male donor in good health and CMV-seronegative. Sequenced material: PBMCs. The chain has TRBV6-5 and TRBJ1-1; D perhaps matches TRBD1 (5 bases). The CDR3 is CASKRQLNTEAFF. The CDR3 region has the DNA TGTGCCAGCAAGCGACAGCTGAACACTGAAGCTTTCTTT.